The 20 T cell receptor beta chains given below trace back to one sample, sequenced in a study of spatial heterogeneity in lung cancer. Time point here: sample taken at primary tumor resection. Findings and caveats of the study: It was found that expanded intratumoral alpha and beta TCR counts tracked tumor mutation counts.

Antigen specificity for these receptors is unknown. TCRdb ran MiXCR on the 5' RACE reads and lists one entry per CDR3 protein. Here the sample spans some 8,700 distinct CDR3 sequences, 9.5% to 15% being singletons. Sequenced here: lung tumor tissue, sampled at surgery. These receptors came from a male donor with early-stage non-small cell lung cancer.

This clonotype was seen more than once but under ten times. V gene TRBV12-3 or TRBV12-4 combines with J gene TRBJ2-1; TRBD1 is a possible D gene (6 bases). The CDR3 sequence is 13 residues long. Trimming shortened V by 0 bases and J by 13 bases, and 13 bases separated the two germline ends. The CDR3 sequence: CASSLARGPLQFF. The CDR3 bases are TGTGCCAGCAGTTTAGCCAGGGGCCCCTTACAGTTCTTC.

This clonotype was seen ten or more times. The rearrangement joins TRBV5-4 to TRBJ2-7; possible D gene TRBD1, 6 bases. The germline gives CDR1 SGHNT, CDR2 YYREEE (reference sequence). The length of the CDR3 is 14 residues. Trimming took off 4 bases at V and 3 bases at J, with 14 bases between the two ends. The CDR3: CASSPRGKDYEQYF. CDR3 sequence (DNA): TGTGCCAGCAGCCCCAGGGGAAAGGACTACGAGCAGTACTTC. The complete variable domain, with remaining parts taken from reference TRBV5-4 and TRBJ2-7, reads ETGVTQSPTHLIKTRGQQVTLRCSSQSGHNTVSWYQQALGQGPQFIFQYYREEENGRGNFPPRFSGLQFPNYSSELNVNALELDDSALYLCASSPRGKDYEQYFGPGTRLTVT.

This clonotype is labeled medium-sized (0.01 to 0.1%). The CDR3 DNA reads as TGTGCCAGCAGCTCCATTGGGGGGACAGGGGGCGAGTTTGAGCAGTTCTTC. It translates to CASSSIGGTGGEFEQFF. The rearrangement links TRBV7-9 to TRBJ2-1, with TRBD1 matching over 12 bases. The CDR3 is made up of 17 amino acids. Germline CDR1 SEHNR, CDR2 FQNEAQ (reference sequence). J gave up 9 bases and V 4 bases, and 13 bases lay outside the gene matches.

This clonotype was seen ten or more times. No DNA is shown, since the ends of the CDR3 on it are uncertain; the CDR3 is the one TCRdb lists. The chain uses TRBV12-2 and TRBJ2-7; the table calls TRBD2, which could not be checked here. TRBV12-2 constitutes a pseudogene. Ends included, the CDR3 has 15 residues. The CDR3 sequence: CASHVVAGGISEQYF.

By frequency in the sample, this clonotype is medium-sized. The V and J genes are TRBV5-1 and TRBJ2-5; TRBD2 is a possible D gene (6 bases). Trimming removed 4 bases from V and 4 bases from J, with 17 bases in between. CDR1 is SGHRS, CDR2 YFSETQ, per germline. CDR3 length equals 15 residues. Here the CDR3 reads CASSPLAREIETQYF. Written as DNA, the CDR3 is TGCGCCAGCAGCCCCTTAGCACGGGAGATAGAGACCCAGTACTTC.

This clonotype was recorded at least ten times. The V gene is TRBV12-3 or TRBV12-4, the J gene TRBJ2-3; D gene uncertain. The CDR3 is 15 residues long. V was shortened by 5 bases and J by 2 bases, with 14 bases between the two germline ends. The CDR3 sequence: CASSPFRDATDTQYF. Here the CDR3 DNA reads TGTGCCAGCAGTCCTTTTAGAGATGCCACAGATACGCAGTATTTT.

This clonotype showed up many times. The chain employs TRBV18 and TRBJ2-7, with 8 bases that match TRBD1. Germline V gives CDR1 KGHSH, CDR2 LQKENI. The CDR3 sequence is 12 residues long. V shed 3 bases and J 6 bases; nucleotides not matched to a gene: 1. CDR3 sequence: CASSPTGVEQYF. The CDR3 coding sequence is TGTGCCAGCTCACCGACAGGGGTCGAGCAGTACTTC.

This clonotype is medium-sized (0.01 to 0.1%) in the sample. V gene TRBV28 combines with J gene TRBJ2-3; D uncertain. This CDR3 is built from 13 residues. CDR1 and CDR2 from the germline V gene are MDHEN and SYDVKM. V gave up 5 bases and J gave up 6 bases, with 12 bases separating them. The DNA of the CDR3 is TGTGCCAGCAGTACCCCATCCGGGGATACGCAGTATTTT. It yields the protein CASSTPSGDTQYF.

The chain recombines TRBV10-3 with TRBJ2-1; D remains unclear. Germline assignment: CDR1 ENHRY and CDR2 SYGVKD. The CDR3 loop spans 12 amino acids. Trimming removed 4 bases at V and 7 bases at J, with 8 bases between. In nucleotides, the CDR3 is TGTGCCATCAGTGGGGGAAGTAATGAGCAGTTCTTC. Translated: CAISGGSNEQFF.

This clonotype was seen repeatedly, ten times or more. This chain connects TRBV7-2 to TRBJ1-2, with D possibly being TRBD1 (5 bases). The germline CDR1 and CDR2 sequences are SGHTA and FQGNSA. V lost 7 bases to trimming and J lost 4 bases, with 16 bases between them. The CDR3 has 14 residues. CDR3 loop: CASIPFLGGYGYTF. The DNA for the CDR3 is TGTGCCAGCATCCCCTTTCTGGGGGGCTATGGCTACACCTTC.

This clonotype occurred many times. J is TRBJ1-6 and V is TRBV20-1; D remains ambiguous. The CDR3 contains 16 residues. With 0 bases removed from V and 5 bases from J, the gap between germline ends came to 14 bases. The V gene's germline CDR1 is DFQATT and CDR2 SNEGSKA (reference sequence). The CDR3 nucleotides read TGCAGTGCTAGAGAGAGAAGCGGCTCGGATAATTCACCCCTCCACTTT. It specifies CSARERSGSDNSPLHF.

This clonotype was recorded at least ten times. The chain joins TRBV28 to TRBJ1-2, with D perhaps matching TRBD1 (5 bases). The germline V gene encodes CDR1 MDHEN and CDR2 SYDVKM. CDR3 length equals 15 residues. The V end lost 6 bases, the J end lost 5 bases, and 19 bases lay between the germline ends. Here the CDR3 reads CASSPGGGRAYGYTF. For the CDR3, the DNA is TGTGCCAGCAGCCCCGGGGGGGGAAGGGCATATGGCTACACCTTC.

This clonotype has at least ten counts. The chain joins TRBV5-1 to TRBJ2-1, with 13 bases matching TRBD2. V shed 3 bases and J 10 bases; nucleotides not matched to a gene: 7. Germline-derived CDR1 and CDR2 are SGHRS and YFSETQ. The CDR3 has 15 amino acids. The DNA for the CDR3 is TGCGCCAGCAGCTCCGGACTAGCGGGAGAGAGCGAGCAGTTCTTC. This encodes CASSSGLAGESEQFF.

This clonotype was found many times. The chain uses TRBV20-1 and TRBJ2-7, with TRBD1 matching over 8 bases. The CDR3 contains 15 residues. Germline assignment: CDR1 DFQATT and CDR2 SNEGSKA (reference sequence). With V trimmed by 4 bases and J by 7 bases, 15 bases remained unmatched. In DNA form, the CDR3 reads TGCAGTGCTAAGCTGCCGGGACAGGTTCTCTTGGAGCAGTACTTC. It specifies CSAKLPGQVLLEQYF.

This clonotype was counted at least ten times. The chain joins TRBV11-1 to TRBJ2-5, with TRBD1 as a possible D gene (6 bases). With 5 bases removed from V and 3 bases from J, the gap between germline ends came to 10 bases. In germline, CDR1 is SGHAT, CDR2 FQDESV (reference sequence). The CDR3 covers 13 residues. The CDR3 sequence is CASSLHREETQYF. The CDR3 nucleotides are TGTGCCAGCAGCCTACACAGGGAAGAGACCCAGTACTTC.

The CDR3 is CASSTSSEGLDEQYF. CDR3 nucleotide sequence: TGTGCCAGCAGTACTTCAAGTGAGGGTCTTGACGAGCAGTACTTC. V gene TRBV28 combines with J gene TRBJ2-7, with D perhaps TRBD2 (5 bases). The V end lost 5 bases, the J end lost 5 bases, and 19 bases lay between the germline ends. Germline V gives CDR1 MDHEN, CDR2 SYDVKM. This CDR3 spans 15 amino acids. The full variable domain, completed using reference TRBV28 and TRBJ2-7, is DVKVTQSSRYLVKRTGEKVFLECVQDMDHENMFWYRQDPGLGLRLIYFSYDVKMKEKGDIPEGYSVSREKKERFSLILESASTNQTSMYLCASSTSSEGLDEQYFGPGTRLTVT.

Sample share makes this clonotype medium-sized. The rearrangement joins TRBV3-1 to TRBJ2-1, with a tentative D call TRBD2 (6 bases). The CDR3 has 16 residues. CDR1 and CDR2 from the germline V gene are LGHDT and YNNKEL (reference sequence). Trimming pared 4 bases from V and 4 bases from J, leaving 17 bases between. This chain's CDR3 is CASSPPPGVPYNEQFF. The CDR3 coding sequence is TGTGCCAGCAGCCCGCCCCCGGGAGTCCCTTACAATGAGCAGTTCTTC.

This clonotype was recorded a few times. This chain joins TRBV30 and TRBJ2-1; TRBD2 might be the D (5 bases). Germline-derived CDR1 and CDR2 are GTSNPN and SVGIG (reference sequence). This CDR3 has 12 residues. V was trimmed by 1 base and J by 8 bases, leaving 9 bases between them. The CDR3 DNA reads as TGTGCCTGGAGTGCTAGCCATCATGAGCAGTTCTTC. It translates to CAWSASHHEQFF.

The chain links TRBV2 to TRBJ1-5, with TRBD1 as a possible D gene (6 bases). Trimming shortened V by 6 bases and J by 10 bases, and 22 bases separated the two germline ends. Germline CDR1 and CDR2: SNHLY and FYNNEI. The CDR3 runs 15 residues. The CDR3 here is CASSPGAGASDPQHF. The CDR3 DNA sequence: TGTGCCAGCAGCCCAGGGGCAGGGGCCTCCGATCCCCAGCATTTT.

This clonotype was counted ten times or more. The chain joins TRBV5-4 to TRBJ2-2; D is undetermined. Germline V gene lookup returns CDR1 SGHNT and CDR2 YYREEE (reference sequence). The CDR3 runs to 14 residues. Trimming removed 4 bases at V and 3 bases at J, with 10 bases between. This CDR3 is CASSPPTDTGELFF. As DNA, the CDR3 is TGTGCCAGCAGCCCACCCACCGACACCGGGGAGCTGTTTTTT.